This T cell receptor beta chain derives from a study of identical twins. Study-wide points: Potential partial confounding of zero-insertion analyses by invariant MAIT and iNKT cells was noted.

The table lists this clonotype with a few counts. Its antigen is still unknown. A single record per CDR3 protein comes from TCRdb applying MiXCR to the 5' RACE reads. This sample has hundreds of thousands of distinct CDR3 sequences, with about 12% found just once. Trimming pared 0 bases from V and 2 bases from J, leaving 14 bases between. CDR3 length equals 17 residues. Per germline, CDR1 MGHRA and CDR2 YSYEKL. The data also belong to a second study, concerning yellow fever vaccine responses in identical twins.

The specimen sequenced was CD8+ T cells sorted from blood. The chain uses TRBV4-1 and TRBJ2-1; D not resolved. The origin of this receptor is a woman aged 18-29 years in good health. The CDR3 nucleotides are TGCGCCAGCAGCCAAGACCCCCCCAGTTTAACCTACAATGAGCAGTTCTTC. It codes for CASSQDPPSLTYNEQFF.